This T cell receptor (beta chain) was sequenced for a study of blood T cell repertoires in COVID-19. Whole-study context: Italy, Spain and the United States were the sources of the convalescent and acute COVID-19 samples. The analysed material was cDNA or gDNA that came from T cells, B-cell-depleted T cells, or PBMCs.

Germline loops: CDR1 MDHEN, CDR2 SYDVKM. After removal of 2 bases from V and 3 bases from J, the junction contained 8 bases not matched to a gene. The CDR3 is 16 residues long. Here immunoSEQ multiplex PCR was the method, and the copy in TCRdb shows in-frame clones only, minus some. This sample carries some 200,000 clones, roughly 87% of them seen once, and the ten largest clones take 5.5% to 7.5%. This TCR was sampled from a woman in her forties with acute or convalescent COVID-19. Input material: peripheral blood. The chain combines TRBV28 with TRBJ1-2, with 8 bases lining up with TRBD1. The DNA of the CDR3 is TGTGCCAGCAGTTTAGATGGGACAGGAGTTGACTATGGCTACACCTTC. Protein product: CASSLDGTGVDYGYTF.